The 27 T cell receptor beta chains listed next were all sequenced from one sample in a study of cytomegalovirus exposure and HLA in healthy donors (TCRdb year 2017). The library was produced with the immunoSEQ multiplex PCR assay. For the multiplex PCR, a mixture combining 60 forward primers for TCR Vbeta segments and 13 reverse primers for TCR Jbeta segments was used. Drawn from immuneACCESS, this table holds only the in-frame rearrangements with V and J called that TCRdb kept. Clones are partly lost; checked studies trace under half to an unresolved V gene and leave the rest unexplained. For this sample the table gives about 110,000 clones, of which about 70% were detected only once. The top ten constitute 2.5% to 3.5% of the sample. The sample comprised PBMCs. The receptors were gathered from a man aged 30 to 45 in good health and CMV-seronegative.

The rearrangement uses TRBV19 and TRBJ1-1; TRBD1 is a possible D gene (6 bases). CDR3 length: 14 amino acids. From germline, CDR1 is LNHDA and CDR2 SQIVND (reference sequence). V was shortened by 5 bases and J by 0 bases, with 10 bases between the two germline ends. DNA for the CDR3: TGTGCCAGTAGTGAGGGACATCTGAACACTGAAGCTTTCTTT. The encoded protein is CASSEGHLNTEAFF.

The V call is TRBV6-4, the J call TRBJ1-2; possible D gene TRBD1, 5 bases. The germline V gene has CDR1 MRHNA and CDR2 SNTAGT. The CDR3 consists of 18 residues. The V end was cut by 8 bases, the J end by 4 bases, with 29 bases between. The CDR3 DNA reads as TGTGCCAGCCCCAATCGTATTACAGGAGGGGTAATTGGCTATGGCTACACCTTC. Protein product: CASPNRITGGVIGYGYTF.

V usage is TRBV2 and J usage is TRBJ2-1; 10 nucleotides agree with TRBD1. Germline V CDR1 and CDR2: SNHLY, FYNNEI. Germline trimming cut 7 bases from V and 10 bases from J; bases unmatched to any gene: 10. The CDR3 runs 14 residues. The CDR3 loop reads CASKSRQGAWEQFF. The DNA for the CDR3 is TGTGCCAGCAAAAGCCGACAGGGGGCCTGGGAGCAGTTCTTC. Variable domain in full (rest from reference TRBV2 and TRBJ2-1): EPEVTQTPSHQVTQMGQEVILRCVPISNHLYFYWYRQILGQKVEFLVSFYNNEISEKSEIFDDQFSVERPDGSNFTLKIRSTKLEDSAMYFCASKSRQGAWEQFFGPGTRLTVL.

V usage is TRBV4-3 and J usage is TRBJ1-2, with D unresolved. This CDR3 region has 14 residues. The germline V and J ends were trimmed by 0 bases and 8 bases, with 13 bases remaining between them. Germline lookup yields CDR1 LGHNA and CDR2 YSLEER. CDR3 bases: TGCGCCAGCAGCCAAGAGGGCCGAAGGGAGGGCTACACCTTC. Protein: CASSQEGRREGYTF.

The chain links TRBV27 to TRBJ2-7, with 10 nucleotides matching TRBD2. Unmatched junction bases numbered 7, after V lost 2 bases and J lost 0 bases. The CDR3 runs to 17 residues. The germline V gene has CDR1 MNHEY and CDR2 SMNVEV (reference sequence). The CDR3 DNA reads TGTGCCAGCAGTTTAATAGGCAGCGGGAGGGTCTCCTACGAGCAGTACTTC. It yields the protein CASSLIGSGRVSYEQYF.

The chain carries TRBV18 and TRBJ1-5, with 11 positions matching TRBD1. CDR3 length: 15 residues. Trimming cost V 6 bases and J 7 bases; bases outside gene matches: 8. Germline loops: CDR1 KGHSH, CDR2 LQKENI. The CDR3 nucleotides read TGTGCCAGCTCCCGGACAGGGGGCGCAGGGCAGCCCCAGCATTTT. Translation: CASSRTGGAGQPQHF.

This chain links TRBV9 with TRBJ2-5, with TRBD1 matching 7 bases. CDR3 length: 14 residues. Germline lookup yields CDR1 SGDLS and CDR2 YYNGEE. J gave up 5 bases and V 4 bases, and 8 bases lay outside the gene matches. The CDR3 loop is CASSKMTGSETQYF. The CDR3 DNA sequence: TGTGCCAGCAGCAAGATGACAGGGTCGGAGACCCAGTACTTC.

The rearrangement joins TRBV9 to TRBJ2-1; 8 bases are shared with TRBD2. In germline, CDR1 is SGDLS, CDR2 YYNGEE. This CDR3 has 16 residues. Germline trimming cut 0 bases from V and 2 bases from J; bases unmatched to any gene: 4. Here the CDR3 reads CASSVDPAGAYNEQFF. Written as DNA, the CDR3 is TGTGCCAGCAGCGTAGATCCAGCGGGAGCCTACAATGAGCAGTTCTTC.

This clone was observed a handful of times. The chain combines TRBV5-4 with TRBJ1-6, with a possible D match to TRBD1 (5 bases). V was trimmed by 1 base and J by 7 bases, leaving 9 bases between them. Germline assignment: CDR1 SGHNT and CDR2 YYREEE (reference sequence). This CDR3 is 14 amino acids long. The CDR3 DNA is TGTGCCAGCAGCTTGCCAGGGCCCAATTCACCCCTCCACTTT. It codes for CASSLPGPNSPLHF.

The genes are TRBV19 and TRBJ1-1; 7 positions agree with TRBD1. The CDR3 extends over 15 amino acids. Germline assignment: CDR1 LNHDA and CDR2 SQIVND (reference sequence). V was pared by 8 bases and J by 1 base, with 10 bases of the junction left unmatched. CDR3: CASWPSTGRNTEAFF. The CDR3 DNA reads as TGTGCCAGTTGGCCTTCGACAGGGAGGAACACTGAAGCTTTCTTT.

This chain connects TRBV29-1 to TRBJ2-1, with 11 bases matching TRBD2. Germline CDR1 is SQVTM and CDR2 is ANQGSEA. This CDR3 region has 12 residues. CDR3: CGGLAGGNEQFF. For the CDR3, the DNA is TGCGGGGGGCTAGCGGGGGGCAATGAGCAGTTCTTC.

The chain uses TRBV27 and TRBJ2-5; a weak D match, TRBD2 (6 bases). V dropped 5 bases and J dropped 11 bases, with 15 bases sitting between them. The CDR3 sequence is 12 residues long. In germline, CDR1 is MNHEY, CDR2 SMNVEV (reference sequence). The chain's CDR3 is CASSARNRGQYF. The DNA of the CDR3 is TGTGCCAGCAGTGCCAGAAATCGGGGGCAGTACTTC.

This clone was seen ten or more times. The chain couples TRBV6-6 to TRBJ2-7; 7 bases agree with TRBD1. Germline CDR1 and CDR2: MNHNY and SVGAGI (reference sequence). Trimming removed 5 bases from V and 2 bases from J; junction bases left unmatched: 12. This CDR3 comprises 16 residues. The CDR3 here is CASSVAGTELTYEQYF. The CDR3 DNA reads as TGTGCCAGCAGTGTTGCCGGGACAGAACTAACCTACGAGCAGTACTTC.

V and J are TRBV5-1 and TRBJ2-1, with TRBD1 as a possible D gene (6 bases). The CDR3 covers 15 residues. V was clipped by 5 bases and J by 0 bases, with 12 bases between them. Per germline, CDR1 SGHRS and CDR2 YFSETQ. CDR3: CASSEGQSSYNEQFF. Written as DNA, the CDR3 is TGCGCCAGCAGTGAAGGACAGTCCTCCTACAATGAGCAGTTCTTC.

The chain recombines TRBV4-3 with TRBJ2-1; D is undetermined. The germline CDR1 and CDR2 sequences are LGHNA and YSLEER. V was shortened by 1 base and J by 3 bases, with 13 bases between the two germline ends. There are 16 residues in the CDR3. This CDR3 reads CASSQGFGGDYNEQFF. In DNA form, the CDR3 reads TGCGCCAGCAGCCAAGGGTTCGGCGGAGACTACAATGAGCAGTTCTTC.

The chain employs TRBV10-3 and TRBJ2-2; D gene ambiguous. V shed 0 bases and J shed 5 bases, with 7 bases lying between them. The CDR3 has 14 amino acids. Germline CDR1 is ENHRY and CDR2 is SYGVKD. The CDR3 sequence is CAISESPETGELFF. CDR3 DNA: TGTGCCATCAGTGAGTCCCCAGAAACCGGGGAGCTGTTTTTT.

A few counts support this clone. This chain uses TRBV7-8 with TRBJ1-5; D remains ambiguous. Germline CDR1 SGHVS, CDR2 FQNEAQ. The CDR3 has 12 residues. Trimming took 2 bases from V and 5 from J, leaving 4 bases between them. CDR3 nucleotide sequence: TGTGCCAGCAGCTTACCCGATCAGCCCCAGCATTTT. Protein: CASSLPDQPQHF.

This clone was seen once. V gene TRBV7-8 combines with J gene TRBJ2-3, with D unresolved. V lost 3 bases and J lost 4, with 8 bases in between. CDR1 and CDR2 (germline): SGHVS, FQNEAQ. This CDR3 spans 13 amino acids. The CDR3 protein is CASSFNAPDTQYF. The CDR3 DNA sequence: TGTGCCAGCAGCTTTAACGCGCCAGATACGCAGTATTTT.

The genes are TRBV5-5 and TRBJ2-1; 16 bases map to TRBD2. The CDR3 consists of 17 residues. In germline, CDR1 is SGHKS, CDR2 YYEKEE (reference sequence). J was trimmed by 7 bases and V by 4 bases; bases with no gene match: 8. CDR3 sequence reads: CASSDQPGLAGGNEQFF. CDR3 DNA sequence: TGTGCCAGCAGCGACCAACCGGGACTAGCGGGAGGGAATGAGCAGTTCTTC.

This clone was found a few times. The chain couples TRBV5-1 to TRBJ2-5, with unresolved D. The CDR3 consists of 13 residues. Trimming pared 4 bases from V and 2 bases from J, leaving 9 bases between. Germline-derived CDR1 and CDR2 are SGHRS and YFSETQ. For the CDR3, the DNA is TGCGCCAGCAGCCGTGGCGGTCAAGAGACCCAGTACTTC. It translates to CASSRGGQETQYF.

The rearrangement links TRBV5-1 to TRBJ2-5; D might be TRBD2 (6 bases). Trimming left V 0 bases short and J 4 bases short, with 10 bases between. This CDR3 is built from 14 residues. Germline V gives CDR1 SGHRS, CDR2 YFSETQ. Here the CDR3 reads CASSLAGGIETQYF. CDR3 nucleotides: TGCGCCAGCAGCTTGGCCGGGGGAATAGAGACCCAGTACTTC.

This CDR3 reads CSVHGSAQETQYF. CDR3 sequence (DNA): TGCAGCGTTCACGGTAGCGCGCAAGAGACCCAGTACTTC. This chain connects TRBV29-1 to TRBJ2-5; possible D gene TRBD2, 5 bases. Trimming left V 5 bases short and J 2 bases short, with 12 bases between. The CDR3 consists of 13 residues. Germline CDR1 and CDR2: SQVTM and ANQGSEA.

The chain joins TRBV15 to TRBJ1-3; 7 bases fit TRBD1. The length of the CDR3 is 19 residues. With V trimmed by 3 bases and J by 0 bases, 14 bases remained unmatched. Germline V lookup: CDR1 LNHNV, CDR2 YYDKDF (reference sequence). CDR3 in DNA: TGTGCCACCAGCAGCTACAGGGGCGTCAAGGCCGGCTCTGGAAACACCATATATTTT. As protein: CATSSYRGVKAGSGNTIYF.

This rearrangement joins TRBV30 to TRBJ2-2; maybe TRBD2 (5 bases). The CDR3 consists of 15 residues. Per germline, CDR1 GTSNPN and CDR2 SVGIG (reference sequence). V lost 3 bases to trimming and J lost 0 bases, with 11 bases between them. This CDR3 is CAWRGGNSNTGELFF. The CDR3 nucleotides are TGTGCCTGGAGAGGAGGAAATTCGAACACCGGGGAGCTGTTTTTT.

V gene TRBV19 combines with J gene TRBJ2-7; possibly TRBD2 for D (5 bases). V was pared by 5 bases and J by 0 bases, with 8 bases between. The length of the CDR3 is 13 residues. The V gene's germline CDR1 is LNHDA and CDR2 SQIVND (reference sequence). The CDR3 DNA reads as TGTGCCAGTAGTCCTAGCTTCTCCTACGAGCAGTACTTC. Translated, it gives CASSPSFSYEQYF.

This rearrangement joins TRBV18 to TRBJ1-5; 7 positions agree with TRBD1. The germline V gene encodes CDR1 KGHSH and CDR2 LQKENI. Germline trimming cut 3 bases from V and 0 bases from J; bases unmatched to any gene: 8. The CDR3 runs to 17 residues. Written as DNA, the CDR3 is TGTGCCAGCTCACCTGGGCGGACAGGAACTAGCAATCAGCCCCAGCATTTT. Translated, it gives CASSPGRTGTSNQPQHF.

V is TRBV7-2 and J is TRBJ1-2, with a weak D call TRBD1 (6 bases). The CDR3 length is 15 residues. From germline, CDR1 is SGHTA and CDR2 FQGNSA. V lost 1 base and J lost 8, with 17 bases in between. The CDR3 loop is CASSLVRSGVRGYTF. The CDR3 bases are TGTGCCAGCAGCTTAGTTCGGTCAGGGGTCCGGGGCTACACCTTC.